A selection of T cell receptor beta chains follows, all from one sample in a study of blood T cell repertoires in COVID-19. The assay was immunoSEQ multiplex PCR, and TCRdb's table has in-frame clones only and misses some. The table has more than 80,000 clones, 75% to 85% seen once; the top ten hold 6.2%. The source material was peripheral blood. These TCRs come from an elderly man with COVID-19, enrolled during active disease. CDR3s include the opening cysteine and the closing phenylalanine or tryptophan. Fields, in order: J gene, clone size, D gene, V gene, CDR3 DNA, CDR3 protein. The D gene is left open where the match is weak. Clone size is not always given. Where it is, it says once, few, many or a class for expanded clones.

>TRBJ1-3|-|-|TRBV11-3
TGTGCCAGCAGCTTATCCAGTTTCTCTGGAAACACCATATATTTT
CASSLSSFSGNTIYF
>TRBJ1-2|-|TRBD1|TRBV6-6
TGTGCCAGCAGTTACTCGGACAGGGAATCCCCGGATTACTTC
CASSYSDRESPDYF
>TRBJ1-5|-|-|TRBV5-1
TGCGCCAGTTCCGAGGGGGATAGTCAGCCCCAGCATTTT
CASSEGDSQPQHF
>TRBJ2-6|-|-|TRBV3-1/TRBV3-2
TGTGCCAGCAGCCAAGTGGGGGGTTCTGGGGCCAACGTCCTGACTTTC
CASSQVGGSGANVLTF
>TRBJ2-1|-|-|TRBV7-3
TGTGCCAGCAGCTTATGGAGCAGGGGAAACAATGAGCAGTTCTTC
CASSLWSRGNNEQFF
>TRBJ2-7|-|TRBD2|TRBV2
TGTGCCAGCAGTGAAGCCTGGACTAGCGCGAAACCCTACGAGCAGTACTTC
CASSEAWTSAKPYEQYF
>TRBJ2-5|-|-|TRBV7-9
TGTGCCAGCAGCTTCAGTATGGGGGCCGGCCAAGAGACCCAGTACTTC
CASSFSMGAGQETQYF
>TRBJ2-7|-|TRBD2|TRBV9
TGTGCCAGCAGCGTAGCGGCGGGAGAATACGAGCAGTACTTC
CASSVAAGEYEQYF
>TRBJ1-3|-|-|TRBV11-1
TGTGCCAGCAGCTTCGCCGGACACTCAGGAAACACCATATATTTT
CASSFAGHSGNTIYF
>TRBJ2-7|-|-|TRBV25-1
TGTGCCAGCCCTAATCCGGGACATGAGGACGAGCAGTACTTC
CASPNPGHEDEQYF
>TRBJ1-1|-|-|TRBV6-5
TGTGCCAGCAGCGCCCAGGCGAACACTGAAGCTTTCTTT
CASSAQANTEAFF
>TRBJ2-7|-|-|TRBV7-9
TGTGCCAGCAGCTTTACGAGCTCCTACGAGCAGTACTTC
CASSFTSSYEQYF
>TRBJ1-2|-|TRBD1|TRBV6-5
TGTGCCAGCAGTTCCTGGGACAGTATCTATGGCTACACCTTC
CASSSWDSIYGYTF
>TRBJ2-3|-|-|TRBV11-2
TGTGCCAGCAGGGCCTCAGAGGGTGATACGCAGTATTTT
CASRASEGDTQYF
>TRBJ2-7|once|TRBD1|TRBV2
TGTGCCAGCAGTGAAGCTGACAGGGGGCGTTACGAGCAGTACTTC
CASSEADRGRYEQYF
>TRBJ1-1|-|-|TRBV2
TGTGCCAGCAGTATCTTGGGGGGCACTGAAGCTTTCTTT
CASSILGGTEAFF
>TRBJ1-5|-|-|TRBV19
TGTGCCAGTAGCTATAGCAATCAGCCCCAGCATTTT
CASSYSNQPQHF
>TRBJ2-3|-|-|TRBV7-8
TGTGCCAGCAGCTTATGGCCCAGGGCTGAACCCACAGATACGCAGTATTTT
CASSLWPRAEPTDTQYF
>TRBJ2-7|-|-|TRBV5-1
TGCGCCAGCGGGACTCGATTAGGAGAGCAGTACTTC
CASGTRLGEQYF
>TRBJ2-5|-|-|TRBV25-1
TGTGCCAGCAGAACTGGGGCCCAAGAGACCCAGTACTTC
CASRTGAQETQYF
>TRBJ1-1|-|TRBD1|TRBV28
TGTGCCAGCAGTTTAACAGGGGGCGCGTTCACTGAAGCTTTCTTT
CASSLTGGAFTEAFF
>TRBJ1-2|-|TRBD1|TRBV5-6
TGTGCCAGCGGATCCTCACAGGGGGCGTATGGCTACACCTTC
CASGSSQGAYGYTF
>TRBJ1-2|-|-|TRBV6-6
TGTGCCAGCAGTCCACAGGGTAGCTATGGCTACACCTTC
CASSPQGSYGYTF
>TRBJ1-3|-|-|TRBV9
TGTGCCAGCAGCCTCGAGGTTGGAAACACCATATATTTT
CASSLEVGNTIYF
>TRBJ2-7|-|TRBD2|TRBV7-3
TGTGCCAGCCGCAGACTATTCACTAGCGGGAGTATTACTTTCTACGAGCAGTACTTC
CASRRLFTSGSITFYEQYF
>TRBJ2-1|-|TRBD2|TRBV19
TGTGCCAGGCTTAGCGGGAGAATCGACAATGAGCAGTTCTTC
CARLSGRIDNEQFF
>TRBJ1-2|-|-|TRBV18
TGTGCCAGCTCACCTCCTGGACAGCCCTATGGCTACACCTTC
CASSPPGQPYGYTF
>TRBJ1-2|-|TRBD1|TRBV9
TGTGCCAGCAGCCCCTTGCTTGACAGGGACTTTGGCTACACCTTC
CASSPLLDRDFGYTF